This paragraph reports one T cell receptor beta chain. Its antigen is undetermined. Regarding the study as a whole: Tumor-infiltrating Treg TCR alpha and beta sequences overlapped most with tumor naive CD4+ T cells, then blood naive.

One entry per CDR3 protein, called by TCRdb with MiXCR from the 5' RACE reads. This table has thousands of distinct CDR3 sequences, roughly 66% appearing once. The germline gives CDR1 SGHTA, CDR2 FQGNSA. This CDR3 is 15 amino acids long. Trimming pared 3 bases from V and 0 bases from J, leaving 11 bases between. The clonotype was recovered from a female donor with breast cancer. The specimen sequenced was tumor-infiltrating memory CD4+ T cells sorted from the breast tumor. Sample subset: memory CD4+ T cells, CD4+CD45RO+CD25-. The chain carries TRBV7-2 and TRBJ1-2, with D possibly being TRBD1 (6 bases). As DNA, the CDR3 is TGTGCCAGCAGCTTTAACAGGGTCACTAACTATGGCTACACCTTC. Amino acid sequence: CASSFNRVTNYGYTF.